This T cell receptor beta chain was recovered during a study of T cell clones after liver transplantation. Germline V gives CDR1 MDHEN, CDR2 SYDVKM. Trimming took off 6 bases at V and 6 bases at J, with 11 bases between the two ends. The CDR3 has 13 residues. This table comes from immunoSEQ multiplex PCR, and its TCRdb copy is limited to in-frame clones, with some not included. The sample includes tens of thousands of clones, around 93% of them seen just once. The receptor was derived from a human patient who received a liver transplant. Among the T cells, some may be from the graft donor. The chain recombines TRBV28 with TRBJ1-4; a possible D gene is TRBD1 (5 bases). Sequenced material: CD4+ T cells from blood, taken about 25 months after liver transplant. CDR3 sequence (DNA): TGTGCCAGCAGGGGACGGACTCATGAAAAACTGTTTTTT. Translated, it gives CASRGRTHEKLFF.